Listed here are 23 T cell receptor beta chains from one sample, sequenced in a study of blood T cell repertoires in COVID-19. This table comes from immunoSEQ multiplex PCR, and its TCRdb copy is limited to in-frame clones, with some not included. The sample holds 150,000 to 200,000 clones, around 79% seen once. The sample consisted of peripheral blood. The receptors here all came from a woman in her thirties or forties with COVID-19, enrolled during active disease.

This clone occurred once. This chain connects TRBV30 to TRBJ2-7, with a tentative D call TRBD2 (6 bases). V shed 2 bases and J shed 8 bases, with 25 bases lying between them. This CDR3 comprises 16 residues. The germline V gene has CDR1 GTSNPN and CDR2 SVGIG (reference sequence). CDR3 DNA sequence: TGTGCCTGGAGTAAGACCCCCCGGCGGGGTCGGGAGAAGCAGTACTTC. Its translation: CAWSKTPRRGREKQYF.

The rearrangement uses TRBV6-5 and TRBJ2-7; D may be TRBD2 (5 bases). Per the germline V gene, CDR1 is MNHEY and CDR2 is SVGAGI. V was shortened by 0 bases and J by 3 bases, with 9 bases between the two germline ends. This CDR3 comprises 14 residues. The CDR3 sequence is CASSYSDGIYEQYF. In nucleotides, the CDR3 is TGTGCCAGCAGTTACTCGGACGGGATCTACGAGCAGTACTTC.

In this sample, this clone turned up many times. V is TRBV30 and J is TRBJ1-5; D remains ambiguous. Germline lookup yields CDR1 GTSNPN and CDR2 SVGIG (reference sequence). This CDR3 region has 13 residues. V lost 5 bases, J lost 0 bases, and 8 bases lay in between. CDR3 loop: CAWGLSSNQPQHF. The DNA of the CDR3 is TGTGCCTGGGGCCTCAGTAGCAATCAGCCCCAGCATTTT.

This chain links TRBV5-4 with TRBJ1-1, with 9 bases aligning to TRBD1. Trimming at V came to 1 base and at J to 4 bases, leaving 2 bases not matched to a gene. This CDR3 has 14 residues. Germline V gives CDR1 SGHNT, CDR2 YYREEE (reference sequence). The CDR3 nucleotides are TGTGCCAGCAGCTTGAACAGGGGGCTCACTGAAGCTTTCTTT. It yields the protein CASSLNRGLTEAFF.

The chain is built from TRBV11-2 and TRBJ2-5; TRBD1 aligns across 7 bases. Trimming cost V 4 bases and J 0 bases; bases outside gene matches: 8. The CDR3 extends over 16 amino acids. Germline values: CDR1 SGHAT, CDR2 FQNNGV. CDR3: CASSSTGTAHQETQYF. Written as DNA, the CDR3 is TGTGCCAGCAGCTCGACCGGGACAGCTCACCAAGAGACCCAGTACTTC.

This chain links TRBV18 with TRBJ2-3, with D perhaps TRBD1 (6 bases). V gave up 5 bases and J gave up 2 bases, with 11 bases separating them. CDR1 is KGHSH and CDR2 is LQKENI in the germline V gene. The CDR3 extends over 14 amino acids. DNA for the CDR3: TGTGCCAGCTCATGGACAGATTACACAGATACGCAGTATTTT. Protein sequence: CASSWTDYTDTQYF.

The chain is built from TRBV11-2 and TRBJ2-3; 12 bases fit TRBD2. Germline lookup yields CDR1 SGHAT and CDR2 FQNNGV. The CDR3 is made up of 18 amino acids. The V segment lost 1 base and the J segment 4 bases; nucleotides outside the gene matches: 9. Here the CDR3 reads CASSLAASGRDWADTQYF. The CDR3 DNA is TGTGCCAGCAGCTTAGCGGCTAGCGGGAGGGATTGGGCAGATACGCAGTATTTT.

The chain couples TRBV6-6 to TRBJ2-7; 8 bases are a match to TRBD1. Germline V gene lookup returns CDR1 MNHNY and CDR2 SVGAGI (reference sequence). J lost 5 bases, V lost 2 bases, and 11 bases had no gene match. This CDR3 region has 16 residues. CDR3 protein: CASSYPAGQGANEQYF. CDR3 sequence (DNA): TGTGCCAGCAGTTACCCGGCGGGGCAGGGGGCAAACGAGCAGTACTTC.

This rearrangement joins TRBV7-9 to TRBJ1-3; D perhaps matches TRBD1 (6 bases). With 5 bases removed from V and 3 bases from J, the gap between germline ends came to 11 bases. Germline values: CDR1 SEHNR, CDR2 FQNEAQ (reference sequence). The CDR3 length is 14 residues. The CDR3 bases are TGTGCCAGCAGCGATACAGGGAATGGAAACACCATATATTTT. It yields the protein CASSDTGNGNTIYF.

The chain joins TRBV10-3 to TRBJ1-4, with 7 bases fitting TRBD1. The CDR3 spans 14 residues. CDR1 is ENHRY and CDR2 is SYGVKD in the germline V gene. V lost 4 bases and J lost 7; bases outside the gene matches: 6. CDR3 sequence reads: CAISGTGATEKLFF. The CDR3 DNA reads as TGTGCCATCAGTGGCACAGGGGCCACTGAAAAACTGTTTTTT.

This chain uses TRBV19 with TRBJ2-6, with 8 bases identical to TRBD1. Per germline, CDR1 LNHDA and CDR2 SQIVND (reference sequence). Germline trimming cut 4 bases from V and 0 bases from J; bases unmatched to any gene: 8. The CDR3 consists of 18 residues. Written as DNA, the CDR3 is TGTGCCAGTAGTACCTGGACAGGGTTGCTCTCTGGGGCCAACGTCCTGACTTTC. Its protein is CASSTWTGLLSGANVLTF.

This chain joins TRBV6-1 and TRBJ1-5; D unresolved. Germline loops: CDR1 MNHNS, CDR2 SASEGT. Trimming removed 1 base at V and 2 bases at J, with 9 bases between. The CDR3 runs 15 residues. Here the CDR3 DNA reads TGTGCCAGCAGTGAAGGCACTTTCGGCAATCAGCCCCAGCATTTT. It codes for CASSEGTFGNQPQHF.

The chain joins TRBV3-1 (or the pseudogene TRBV3-2) to TRBJ1-4; D call uncertain. Per the germline V gene, CDR1 is LGHDT and CDR2 is YNNKEL (reference sequence). Trimming shortened V by 1 base and J by 7 bases, and 10 bases separated the two germline ends. The length of the CDR3 is 14 residues. The CDR3 region has the DNA TGTGCCAGCAGCCAAGGGGCGGAGGTTGAAAAACTGTTTTTT. This translates into CASSQGAEVEKLFF.

This clone was recorded only once. The chain couples TRBV4-3 to TRBJ1-1; possibly TRBD1 for D (5 bases). Per the germline V gene, CDR1 is LGHNA and CDR2 is YSLEER. This CDR3 comprises 15 residues. V gave up 1 base and J gave up 8 bases, with 17 bases separating them. The CDR3 DNA reads TGCGCCAGCAGCCAAGCGATCGAGCGGGGGGGAGAAGCTTTCTTT. It codes for CASSQAIERGGEAFF.

This clone has only one observation. V is TRBV5-1 and J is TRBJ1-4, with D tentatively TRBD1 (5 bases). The germline V gene encodes CDR1 SGHRS and CDR2 YFSETQ. V was clipped by 4 bases and J by 0 bases, with 22 bases between them. The CDR3 covers 19 residues. The CDR3 DNA reads as TGCGCCAGCAGCCGTCGGGGAATGGGAGGGGACTCAACTAATGAAAAACTGTTTTTT. Protein product: CASSRRGMGGDSTNEKLFF. The entire variable domain, with the rest obtained from reference TRBV5-1 and TRBJ1-4, is as follows: KAGVTQTPRYLIKTRGQQVTLSCSPISGHRSVSWYQQTPGQGLQFLFEYFSETQRNKGNFPGRFSGRQFSNSRSEMNVSTLELGDSALYLCASSRRGMGGDSTNEKLFFGSGTQLSVL.

This clone was found once. V is TRBV3-1 (or the pseudogene TRBV3-2) and J is TRBJ1-3; D remains unclear. Deletions cut 3 bases from V and 4 bases from J, with 7 bases between. Germline V gives CDR1 LGHDT, CDR2 YNNKEL (reference sequence). The CDR3 consists of 13 residues. Here the CDR3 DNA reads TGTGCCAGCAGCCATTTATTAGGAAACACCATATATTTT. It specifies CASSHLLGNTIYF.

The V gene is TRBV2, the J gene TRBJ2-1, with D possibly TRBD2 on 5 matching bases. This CDR3 comprises 11 residues. The V end lost 3 bases, the J end lost 11 bases, and 8 bases lay between the germline ends. Germline CDR1 reads SNHLY; CDR2 reads FYNNEI. The chain's CDR3 is CASSDEGQQFF. The CDR3 DNA is TGTGCCAGCAGTGACGAGGGCCAGCAGTTCTTC.

The chain carries TRBV5-4 and TRBJ2-1; 8 nucleotides align to TRBD2. This CDR3 is built from 15 residues. The ends lost 9 bases at V and 4 bases at J; junction bases unmatched: 12. Germline CDR1 is SGHNT and CDR2 is YYREEE (reference sequence). In DNA form, the CDR3 reads TGTGCCACCCACCCCCGGGCGGGGGGATACAATGAGCAGTTCTTC. Amino acid sequence: CATHPRAGGYNEQFF.

The rearrangement links TRBV24-1 to TRBJ1-1; 9 nucleotides match TRBD1. The V gene's germline CDR1 is KGHDR and CDR2 SFDVKD. Trimming took 3 bases from V and 3 from J; bases not matched to a gene: 1. The CDR3 totals 14 residues. The CDR3 DNA is TGTGCCACCAGTGATACAGGGGGCTACACTGAAGCTTTCTTT. Translating gives CATSDTGGYTEAFF.

The chain couples TRBV5-6 to TRBJ2-4; the match to TRBD1 covers 10 bases. The ends lost 4 bases at V and 8 bases at J; junction bases unmatched: 0. The germline V gene has CDR1 SGHDT and CDR2 YYEEEE. The CDR3 contains 12 residues. The CDR3 nucleotides are TGTGCCAGCAGCGGACAGGGGGACATTCAGTACTTC. Protein product: CASSGQGDIQYF.

This clone has only a few counts. CDR3 in DNA: TGCGCCAGCAGCGGGACAGGGAAAACCTACAATGAGCAGTTCTTC. Translated, it gives CASSGTGKTYNEQFF. The chain carries TRBV5-1 and TRBJ2-1, with 9 bases aligning to TRBD1. The CDR3 spans 15 residues. V lost 4 bases to trimming and J lost 2 bases; unmatched junction nucleotides: 4. From germline, CDR1 is SGHRS and CDR2 YFSETQ. The whole variable domain, remainder taken from reference TRBV5-1 and TRBJ2-1, is KAGVTQTPRYLIKTRGQQVTLSCSPISGHRSVSWYQQTPGQGLQFLFEYFSETQRNKGNFPGRFSGRQFSNSRSEMNVSTLELGDSALYLCASSGTGKTYNEQFFGPGTRLTVL.

The V gene is TRBV7-6, the J gene TRBJ1-2; 11 bases map to TRBD1. Per germline, CDR1 SGHVS and CDR2 FNYEAQ. CDR3 length: 19 amino acids. The junction had 15 bases not matched to a gene; V was cut back by 0 bases and J by 6 bases. The DNA for the CDR3 is TGTGCCAGCAGCTTAGCGACATTAGGACAGGGGGCGCCGGGGGATGGCTACACCTTC. It specifies CASSLATLGQGAPGDGYTF. Looking up the rest from reference TRBV7-6 and TRBJ1-2 gives the full variable domain: GAGVSQSPRYKVTKRGQDVALRCDPISGHVSLYWYRQALGQGPEFLTYFNYEAQQDKSGLPNDRFSAERPEGSISTLTIQRTEQRDSAMYRCASSLATLGQGAPGDGYTFGSGTRLTVV.

The chain has TRBV4-3 and TRBJ2-1; TRBD1 is a possible D gene (6 bases). The germline V gene encodes CDR1 LGHNA and CDR2 YSLEER. V lost 0 bases and J lost 6, with 12 bases in between. The CDR3 consists of 15 residues. CDR3 protein: CASSQDRTAFNEQFF. CDR3 sequence (DNA): TGCGCCAGCAGCCAAGATAGGACAGCCTTCAATGAGCAGTTCTTC.